The 4 T cell receptor beta chains below all came from one sample that was sequenced in a study of cytomegalovirus exposure and HLA in healthy donors. PCR involved 60 Vbeta and 13 Jbeta primers. Assay: immunoSEQ multiplex PCR; the TCRdb copy retains only in-frame clones and omits some. The sample consists of approximately 75,000 clones, around three quarters of them appearing once. What was sequenced was PBMCs. These receptors all come from a male donor in good health and CMV-seronegative.

This chain links TRBV11-3 with TRBJ2-1, with TRBD2 identical over 8 bases. V gave up 5 bases and J gave up 0 bases; unmatched junction bases: 3. Germline V CDR1 and CDR2: SGHNT, YENEEA. This CDR3 comprises 15 residues. CDR3 nucleotides: TGTGCCAGCAGCAGCGGGGGCATCTCCTACAATGAGCAGTTCTTC. Protein sequence: CASSSGGISYNEQFF.

The gene calls are TRBV12-5 and TRBJ1-5; 7 bases align to TRBD1. The germline gives CDR1 LGHNT, CDR2 FRNRAP. V dropped 1 base and J dropped 3; count of bases not matched to a gene: 3. The CDR3 loop spans 15 amino acids. CDR3 in amino acids: CASGLGTGVNQPQHF. The CDR3 region has the DNA TGTGCTAGTGGTTTGGGAACAGGGGTCAATCAGCCCCAGCATTTT. Together with reference TRBV12-5 and TRBJ1-5, the CDR3 gives the full variable domain: DARVTQTPRHKVTEMGQEVTMRCQPILGHNTVFWYRQTMMQGLELLAYFRNRAPLDDSGMPKDRFSAEMPDATLATLKIQPSEPRDSAVYFCASGLGTGVNQPQHFGDGTRLSIL.

This clone has only one observation. The rearrangement links TRBV5-6 to TRBJ1-2, with D hard to call. V was clipped by 0 bases and J by 2 bases, with 11 bases between them. Germline CDR1 SGHDT, CDR2 YYEEEE. The CDR3 is 15 residues long. The CDR3 DNA reads as TGTGCCAGCAGCTTGGTTTCTGAGAGAAACTATGGCTACACCTTC. Its translation: CASSLVSERNYGYTF. The full variable domain, in which reference TRBV5-6 and TRBJ1-2 provide the parts outside the CDR3, is DAGVTQSPTHLIKTRGQQVTLRCSPKSGHDTVSWYQQALGQGPQFIFQYYEEEERQRGNFPDRFSGHQFPNYSSELNVNALLLGDSALYLCASSLVSERNYGYTFGSGTRLTVV.

This chain links TRBV6-1 with TRBJ2-7; D might be TRBD2 (5 bases). The CDR3 is 15 amino acids. CDR1 is MNHNS, CDR2 SASEGT, per germline. V lost 0 bases and J 3 bases, leaving 12 bases between the germline ends. Here the CDR3 DNA reads TGTGCCAGCAGTGAAGCGCTTCTGAGGGTCTACGAGCAGTACTTC. Its protein product is CASSEALLRVYEQYF.